One sample yielded the 19 T cell receptor beta chains listed below, sequenced in a study of T cell changes during pregnancy in multiple sclerosis. Sequenced by immunoSEQ multiplex PCR; TCRdb stores in-frame clones only, minus some. The profile shows under 80,000 clones, roughly 90% of them singletons. Sequencing was performed on peripheral blood, taken in the first trimester of pregnancy. These receptors were obtained from a female donor with multiple sclerosis, enrolled in a pregnancy study.

This chain uses TRBV6-1 with TRBJ2-2, with 12 positions matching TRBD2. This CDR3 has 15 amino acids. Germline CDR1 is MNHNS and CDR2 is SASEGT. V shed 6 bases and J 4 bases; nucleotides not matched to a gene: 3. CDR3 in DNA: TGTGCCAGCAGACTAGCGGGAGGTTCCACCGGGGAGCTGTTTTTT. The encoded protein is CASRLAGGSTGELFF.

This sequence joins TRBV5-4 and TRBJ2-5; D is uncertain. The CDR3 is 14 amino acids. V lost 4 bases to trimming and J lost 5 bases, with 15 bases between them. From germline, CDR1 is SGHNT and CDR2 YYREEE (reference sequence). The CDR3 loop reads CASSPYSPPETQYF. CDR3 coding DNA: TGTGCCAGCAGCCCCTATTCCCCTCCGGAGACCCAGTACTTC.

This chain uses TRBV7-2 with TRBJ2-7, with a tentative D call TRBD1 (5 bases). The CDR3 is made up of 15 amino acids. V was clipped by 1 base and J by 3 bases, with 13 bases between them. CDR1 and CDR2 (germline): SGHTA, FQGNSA. For the CDR3, the DNA is TGTGCCAGCAGCTTAGGGGTAGGGGCTTACTACGAGCAGTACTTC. It specifies CASSLGVGAYYEQYF.

This chain uses TRBV7-2 with TRBJ2-6; 12 nucleotides line up with TRBD2. Germline V gene sequence: CDR1 SGHTA, CDR2 FQGNSA. The CDR3 extends over 18 amino acids. The junction had 6 bases not matched to a gene; V was cut back by 5 bases and J by 1 base. The CDR3 bases are TGTGCCAGCAGCGCCCGACTAGCGGGAGTATCTGGGGCCAACGTCCTGACTTTC. Translated, it gives CASSARLAGVSGANVLTF.

The chain carries TRBV29-1 and TRBJ2-3; D might be TRBD2 (6 bases). The germline CDR1 and CDR2 sequences are SQVTM and ANQGSEA. This CDR3 region has 13 residues. V lost 4 bases and J 8 bases, leaving 16 bases between the germline ends. CDR3 loop: CSVGTGDGGTQYF. DNA for the CDR3: TGCAGCGTTGGTACGGGGGACGGCGGTACGCAGTATTTT.

The rearrangement joins TRBV10-3 to TRBJ2-3; 9 bases align to TRBD1. Germline values: CDR1 ENHRY, CDR2 SYGVKD. The trim removed 9 bases at V and 6 bases at J, leaving 7 bases unmatched. CDR3 length: 13 amino acids. Here the CDR3 DNA reads TGTGCCATGACCTCACAGGGGGCGGATACGCAGTATTTT. Protein sequence: CAMTSQGADTQYF.

The gene calls are TRBV12-5 and TRBJ2-3, with 8 nucleotides matching TRBD1. J lost 5 bases, V lost 6 bases, and 7 bases had no gene match. The CDR3 has 14 residues. Germline CDR1 and CDR2: LGHNT and FRNRAP. The CDR3 protein is CASGLQGAGDTQYF. CDR3 nucleotides: TGTGCTAGTGGCCTTCAGGGGGCGGGAGATACGCAGTATTTT.

The chain has TRBV6-4 and TRBJ2-4; the match to TRBD2 covers 8 bases. CDR1 is MRHNA, CDR2 SNTAGT, per germline. The ends lost 6 bases at V and 3 bases at J; junction bases unmatched: 7. The CDR3 consists of 15 residues. The CDR3 nucleotides are TGTGCCAGCAGGGATCGGGAGGGGGTCAAAAACATTCAGTACTTC. It yields the protein CASRDREGVKNIQYF.

This clone appeared a single time. The chain carries TRBV27 and TRBJ2-7; 12 nucleotides match TRBD2. CDR3 size: 15 residues. The V segment lost 7 bases and the J segment 4 bases; nucleotides outside the gene matches: 8. Germline loops: CDR1 MNHEY, CDR2 SMNVEV (reference sequence). CDR3 nucleotide sequence: TGTGCCAGCACCCCGACTAGCGGGAGAGGATACGAGCAGTACTTC. Translating gives CASTPTSGRGYEQYF.

This clone is a singleton in its sample. V gene TRBV19 combines with J gene TRBJ2-3; TRBD2 matches 12 bases. This CDR3 region has 16 residues. Trimming removed 5 bases from V and 5 bases from J; junction bases left unmatched: 8. In germline, CDR1 is LNHDA, CDR2 SQIVND (reference sequence). The CDR3 DNA reads as TGTGCCAGTAGTCGACCGACTAGCGGGAGAAAAGATACGCAGTATTTT. As protein: CASSRPTSGRKDTQYF.

The chain uses TRBV5-1 and TRBJ2-7; 12 nucleotides align to TRBD1. CDR3 size: 15 residues. CDR1 and CDR2 (germline): SGHRS, YFSETQ. V gave up 4 bases and J gave up 7 bases; unmatched junction bases: 9. The CDR3 DNA sequence: TGCGCCAGCAGCGTGGAGGGGACAGGGGGCTTTGAGCAGTACTTC. It yields the protein CASSVEGTGGFEQYF.

This sequence joins TRBV7-2 and TRBJ1-2; D is possibly TRBD1 (5 bases). The CDR3 runs to 15 residues. V was shortened by 0 bases and J by 6 bases, with 14 bases between the two germline ends. Per germline, CDR1 SGHTA and CDR2 FQGNSA. Written as DNA, the CDR3 is TGTGCCAGCAGCTTAGCGGGGCAGGGTTTAGATGGCTACACCTTC. It encodes CASSLAGQGLDGYTF.

This clone was recorded once. The chain employs TRBV4-3 and TRBJ2-7, with 16 bases matching TRBD2. The CDR3 has 17 residues. CDR1 LGHNA and CDR2 YSLEER come from the germline V gene. V gave up 3 bases and J gave up 9 bases; unmatched junction bases: 11. CDR3 protein: CASSQTLGLAGGPGQYF. The CDR3 nucleotides read TGCGCCAGCAGCCAGACTCTGGGACTAGCGGGAGGGCCGGGGCAGTACTTC.

V and J are TRBV5-3 and TRBJ1-5; D is undetermined. TRBV5-3 is placed among ORFs of uncertain function. This CDR3 spans 15 amino acids. The V gene lost 1 base and the J gene lost 1 base, with 9 bases spanning the gap. The CDR3 protein is CARSLKRASNQPQHF. DNA of the CDR3: TGTGCCAGAAGCTTGAAGAGGGCAAGCAATCAGCCCCAGCATTTT.

The V and J genes are TRBV4-1 and TRBJ2-3; 12 nucleotides align to TRBD2. Germline CDR1 and CDR2: MGHRA and YSYEKL. This CDR3 has 19 amino acids. Trimming removed 0 bases from V and 1 base from J; junction bases left unmatched: 8. The CDR3 DNA is TGCGCCAGCAGCCAAGATAGGCTAGCGGGAGGGCCAGGCACAGATACGCAGTATTTT. It is translated as CASSQDRLAGGPGTDTQYF.

The V gene is TRBV14, the J gene TRBJ2-7; possible D gene TRBD2, 6 bases. The CDR3 has 11 residues. CDR1 is SGHDN, CDR2 FVKESK, per germline. V gave up 3 bases and J gave up 7 bases, with 7 bases separating them. Here the CDR3 reads CASSHAGEQYF. In nucleotides, the CDR3 is TGTGCCAGCAGCCACGCGGGAGAGCAGTACTTC. Looking up the rest from reference TRBV14 and TRBJ2-7 gives the full variable domain: EAGVTQFPSHSVIEKGQTVTLRCDPISGHDNLYWYRRVMGKEIKFLLHFVKESKQDESGMPNNRFLAERTGGTYSTLKVQPAELEDSGVYFCASSHAGEQYFGPGTRLTVT.

This clone was found once. The V and J genes are TRBV28 and TRBJ2-2; TRBD2 aligns across 15 bases. The germline CDR1 and CDR2 sequences are MDHEN and SYDVKM. Germline trimming cut 5 bases from V and 1 base from J; bases unmatched to any gene: 2. This CDR3 has 17 residues. CDR3 bases: TGTGCCAGCAGTCAGGGACTAGCGGGAGGGAACACCGGGGAGCTGTTTTTT. Translating gives CASSQGLAGGNTGELFF. Complete variable domain (other parts from reference TRBV28 and TRBJ2-2): DVKVTQSSRYLVKRTGEKVFLECVQDMDHENMFWYRQDPGLGLRLIYFSYDVKMKEKGDIPEGYSVSREKKERFSLILESASTNQTSMYLCASSQGLAGGNTGELFFGEGSRLTVL.

The V gene is TRBV7-2, the J gene TRBJ2-4; TRBD2 matches at 8 bases. Germline V lookup: CDR1 SGHTA, CDR2 FQGNSA. The CDR3 consists of 14 residues. V gave up 5 bases and J gave up 3 bases; unmatched junction bases: 3. CDR3 sequence (DNA): TGTGCCAGCAGCAACCTAGCGGGCAAAAACATTCAGTACTTC. Translated, it gives CASSNLAGKNIQYF.

The chain combines TRBV7-6 with TRBJ2-3; TRBD2 matches at 12 bases. Germline V gives CDR1 SGHVS, CDR2 FNYEAQ. There are 17 residues in the CDR3. V was clipped by 3 bases and J by 0 bases; unmatched bases: 4. CDR3: CASSFGLAGSSTDTQYF. The CDR3 DNA is TGTGCCAGCAGCTTCGGACTAGCGGGGTCTAGCACAGATACGCAGTATTTT.